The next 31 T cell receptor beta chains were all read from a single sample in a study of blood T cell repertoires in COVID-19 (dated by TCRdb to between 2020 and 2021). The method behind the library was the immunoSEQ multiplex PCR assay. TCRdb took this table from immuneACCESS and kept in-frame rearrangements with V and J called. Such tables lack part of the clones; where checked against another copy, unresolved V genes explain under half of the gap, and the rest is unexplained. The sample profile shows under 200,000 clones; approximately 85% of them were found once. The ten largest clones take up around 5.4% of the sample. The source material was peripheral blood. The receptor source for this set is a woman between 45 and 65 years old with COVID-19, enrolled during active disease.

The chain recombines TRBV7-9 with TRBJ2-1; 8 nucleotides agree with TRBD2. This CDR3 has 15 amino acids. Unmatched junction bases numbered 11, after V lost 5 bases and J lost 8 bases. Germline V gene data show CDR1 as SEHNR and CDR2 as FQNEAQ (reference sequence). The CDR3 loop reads CASSSGGEFGDEQFF. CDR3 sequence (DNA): TGTGCCAGCAGCAGCGGGGGTGAGTTTGGCGATGAGCAGTTCTTC.

The CDR3, as DNA: TGTGCCGGTTCCAGGGGACCTAACTATGGCTACACCTTC. This gives the protein CAGSRGPNYGYTF. The genes are TRBV12-3 or TRBV12-4 and TRBJ1-2, with D maybe TRBD1 (6 bases). This CDR3 has 13 amino acids. Trimming left V 11 bases short and J 0 bases short, with 13 bases between.

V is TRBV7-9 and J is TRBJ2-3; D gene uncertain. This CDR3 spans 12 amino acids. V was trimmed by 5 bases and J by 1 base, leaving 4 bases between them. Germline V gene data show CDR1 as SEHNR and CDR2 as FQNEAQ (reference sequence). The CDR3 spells CASSLRTDTQYF. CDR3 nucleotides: TGTGCCAGCAGCCTCCGCACAGATACGCAGTATTTT.

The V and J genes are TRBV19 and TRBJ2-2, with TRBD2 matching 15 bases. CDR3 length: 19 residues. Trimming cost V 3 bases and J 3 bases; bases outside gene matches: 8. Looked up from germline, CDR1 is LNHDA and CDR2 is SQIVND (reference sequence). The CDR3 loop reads CASSIPGLAGGSHTGELFF. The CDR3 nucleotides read TGTGCCAGTAGTATTCCGGGACTAGCGGGGGGTTCCCACACCGGGGAGCTGTTTTTT.

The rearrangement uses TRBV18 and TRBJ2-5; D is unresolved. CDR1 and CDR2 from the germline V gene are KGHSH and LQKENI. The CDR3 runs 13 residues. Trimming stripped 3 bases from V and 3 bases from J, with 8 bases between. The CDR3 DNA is TGTGCCAGCTCACCCAATTCGGAAGAGACCCAGTACTTC. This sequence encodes CASSPNSEETQYF.

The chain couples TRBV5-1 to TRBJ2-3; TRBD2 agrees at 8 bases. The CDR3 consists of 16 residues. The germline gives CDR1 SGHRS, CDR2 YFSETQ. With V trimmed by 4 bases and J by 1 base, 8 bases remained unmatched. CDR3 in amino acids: CASSLTPGLGTDTQYF. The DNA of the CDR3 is TGCGCCAGCAGCCTGACCCCGGGACTAGGCACAGATACGCAGTATTTT.

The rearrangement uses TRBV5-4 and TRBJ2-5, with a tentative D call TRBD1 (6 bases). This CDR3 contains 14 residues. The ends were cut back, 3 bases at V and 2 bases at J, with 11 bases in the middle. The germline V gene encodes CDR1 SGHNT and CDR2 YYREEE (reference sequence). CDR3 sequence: CASSSWDTQETQYF. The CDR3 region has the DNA TGTGCCAGCAGCTCCTGGGACACACAAGAGACCCAGTACTTC.

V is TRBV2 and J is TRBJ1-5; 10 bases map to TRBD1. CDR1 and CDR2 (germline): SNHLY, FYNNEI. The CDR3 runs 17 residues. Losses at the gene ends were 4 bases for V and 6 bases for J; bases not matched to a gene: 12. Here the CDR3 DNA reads TGTGCCAGCAGTGGGTCGTCCGGGACAGGGGTCGGTCAGCCCCAGCATTTT. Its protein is CASSGSSGTGVGQPQHF.

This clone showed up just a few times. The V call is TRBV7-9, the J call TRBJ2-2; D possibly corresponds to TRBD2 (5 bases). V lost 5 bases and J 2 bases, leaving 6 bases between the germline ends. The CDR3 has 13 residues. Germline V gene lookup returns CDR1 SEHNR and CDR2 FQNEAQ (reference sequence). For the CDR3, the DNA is TGTGCCAGCAGCCGGACTAACACCGGGGAGCTGTTTTTT. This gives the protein CASSRTNTGELFF.

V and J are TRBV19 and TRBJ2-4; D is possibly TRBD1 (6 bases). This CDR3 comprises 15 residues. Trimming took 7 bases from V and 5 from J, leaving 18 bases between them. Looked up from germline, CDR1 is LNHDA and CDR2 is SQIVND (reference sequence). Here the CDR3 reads CASTTGQSRENIQYF. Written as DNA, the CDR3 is TGTGCCAGTACCACCGGACAGTCTAGGGAAAACATTCAGTACTTC.

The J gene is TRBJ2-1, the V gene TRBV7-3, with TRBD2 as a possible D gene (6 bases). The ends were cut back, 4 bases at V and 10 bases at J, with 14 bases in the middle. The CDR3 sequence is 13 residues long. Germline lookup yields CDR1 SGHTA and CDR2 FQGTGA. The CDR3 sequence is CASSSLGGREQFF. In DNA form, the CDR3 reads TGTGCCAGCAGCTCCCTAGGAGGGCGAGAGCAGTTCTTC. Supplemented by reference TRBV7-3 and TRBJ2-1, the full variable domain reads GAGVSQTPSNKVTEKGKYVELRCDPISGHTALYWYRQSLGQGPEFLIYFQGTGAADDSGLPNDRFFAVRPEGSVSTLKIQRTERGDSAVYLCASSSLGGREQFFGPGTRLTVL.

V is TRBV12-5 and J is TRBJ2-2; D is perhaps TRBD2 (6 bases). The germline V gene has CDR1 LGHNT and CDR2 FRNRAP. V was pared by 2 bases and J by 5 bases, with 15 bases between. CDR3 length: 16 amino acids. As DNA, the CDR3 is TGTGCTAGTGGTTTGCCCGGGACTTATAGGACCGGGGAGCTGTTTTTT. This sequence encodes CASGLPGTYRTGELFF. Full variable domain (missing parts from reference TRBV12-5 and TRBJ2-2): DARVTQTPRHKVTEMGQEVTMRCQPILGHNTVFWYRQTMMQGLELLAYFRNRAPLDDSGMPKDRFSAEMPDATLATLKIQPSEPRDSAVYFCASGLPGTYRTGELFFGEGSRLTVL.

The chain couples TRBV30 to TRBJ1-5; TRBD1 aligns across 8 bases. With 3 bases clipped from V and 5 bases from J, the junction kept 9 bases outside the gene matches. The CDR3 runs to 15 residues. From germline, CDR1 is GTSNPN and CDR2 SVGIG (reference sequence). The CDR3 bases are TGTGCCTGGAGGCTCAGGGGGCTGGGAGATCAGCCCCAGCATTTT. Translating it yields CAWRLRGLGDQPQHF.

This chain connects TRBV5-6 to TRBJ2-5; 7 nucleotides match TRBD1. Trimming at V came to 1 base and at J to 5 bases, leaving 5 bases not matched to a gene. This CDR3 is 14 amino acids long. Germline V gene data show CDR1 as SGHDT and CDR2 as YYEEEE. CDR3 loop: CASSLNRGHETQYF. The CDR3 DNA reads TGTGCCAGCAGCTTGAACAGGGGACACGAGACCCAGTACTTC.

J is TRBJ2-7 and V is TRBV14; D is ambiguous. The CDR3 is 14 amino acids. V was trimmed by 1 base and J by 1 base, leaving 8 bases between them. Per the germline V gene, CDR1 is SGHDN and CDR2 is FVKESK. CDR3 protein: CASSQVGRSYEQYF. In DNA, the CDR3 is TGTGCCAGCAGCCAAGTGGGCAGATCCTACGAGCAGTACTTC.

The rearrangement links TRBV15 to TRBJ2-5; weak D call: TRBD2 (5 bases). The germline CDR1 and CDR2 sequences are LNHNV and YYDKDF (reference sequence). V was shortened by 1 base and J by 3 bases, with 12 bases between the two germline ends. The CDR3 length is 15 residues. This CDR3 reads CATSRVGNGEETQYF. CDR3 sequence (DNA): TGTGCCACCAGCAGAGTCGGGAACGGGGAAGAGACCCAGTACTTC.

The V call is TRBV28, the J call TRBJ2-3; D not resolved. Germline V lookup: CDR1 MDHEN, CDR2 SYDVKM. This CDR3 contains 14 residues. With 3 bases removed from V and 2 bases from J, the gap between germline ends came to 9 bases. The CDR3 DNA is TGTGCCAGCAGTTTCTGGGCAAACACAGATACGCAGTATTTT. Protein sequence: CASSFWANTDTQYF.

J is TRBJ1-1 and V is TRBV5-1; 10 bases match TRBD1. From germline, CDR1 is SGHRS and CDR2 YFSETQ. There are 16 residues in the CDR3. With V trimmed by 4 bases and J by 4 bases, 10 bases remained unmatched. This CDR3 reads CASSPGTGEFGTEAFF. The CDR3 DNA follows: TGCGCCAGCAGCCCCGGGACAGGGGAGTTTGGCACTGAAGCTTTCTTT.

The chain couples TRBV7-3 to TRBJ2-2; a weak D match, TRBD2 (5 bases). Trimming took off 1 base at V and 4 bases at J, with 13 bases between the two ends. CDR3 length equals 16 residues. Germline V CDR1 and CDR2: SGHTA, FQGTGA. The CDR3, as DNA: TGTGCCAGCAGCTTAAACGTGGGTCGGGGCACCGGGGAGCTGTTTTTT. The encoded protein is CASSLNVGRGTGELFF.

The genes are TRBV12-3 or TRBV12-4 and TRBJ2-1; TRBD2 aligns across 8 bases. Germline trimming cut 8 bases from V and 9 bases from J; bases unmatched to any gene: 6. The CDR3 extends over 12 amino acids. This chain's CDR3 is CASGLAGIEQFF. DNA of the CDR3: TGTGCCAGCGGGCTAGCGGGTATTGAGCAGTTCTTC.

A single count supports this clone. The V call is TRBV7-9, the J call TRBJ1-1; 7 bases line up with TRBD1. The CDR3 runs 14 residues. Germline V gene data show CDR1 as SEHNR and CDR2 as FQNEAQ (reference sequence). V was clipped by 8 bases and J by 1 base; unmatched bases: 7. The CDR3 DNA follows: TGTGCCAGCGGAGACAGGGACCCGAACACTGAAGCTTTCTTT. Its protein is CASGDRDPNTEAFF.

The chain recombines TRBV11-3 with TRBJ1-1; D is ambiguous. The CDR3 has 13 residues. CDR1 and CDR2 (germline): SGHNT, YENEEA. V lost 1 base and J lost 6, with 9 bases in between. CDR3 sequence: CASSLVPDSEAFF. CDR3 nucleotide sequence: TGTGCCAGCAGCTTAGTCCCGGACTCTGAAGCTTTCTTT. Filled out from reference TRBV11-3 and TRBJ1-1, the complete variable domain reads EAGVVQSPRYKIIEKKQPVAFWCNPISGHNTLYWYLQNLGQGPELLIRYENEEAVDDSQLPKDRFSAERLKGVDSTLKIQPAELGDSAVYLCASSLVPDSEAFFGQGTRLTVV.

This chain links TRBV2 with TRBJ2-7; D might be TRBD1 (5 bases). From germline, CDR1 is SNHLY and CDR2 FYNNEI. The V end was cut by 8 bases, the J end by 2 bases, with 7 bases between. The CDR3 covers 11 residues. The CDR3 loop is CASGRAYEQYF. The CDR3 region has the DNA TGTGCCAGCGGCAGGGCCTACGAGCAGTACTTC.

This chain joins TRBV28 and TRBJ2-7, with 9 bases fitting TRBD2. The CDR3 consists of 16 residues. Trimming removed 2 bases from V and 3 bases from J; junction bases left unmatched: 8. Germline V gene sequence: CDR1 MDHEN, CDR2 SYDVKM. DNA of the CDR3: TGTGCCAGCAGTTTAGAGCGGGGGGCCACAATCTACGAGCAGTACTTC. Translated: CASSLERGATIYEQYF.

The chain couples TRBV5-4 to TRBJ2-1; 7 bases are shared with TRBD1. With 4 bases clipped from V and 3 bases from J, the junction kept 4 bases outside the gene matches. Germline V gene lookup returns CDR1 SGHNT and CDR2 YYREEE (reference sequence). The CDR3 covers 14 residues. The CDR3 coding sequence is TGTGCCAGCAGCCTACAGGGGTTCTACAATGAGCAGTTCTTC. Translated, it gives CASSLQGFYNEQFF.

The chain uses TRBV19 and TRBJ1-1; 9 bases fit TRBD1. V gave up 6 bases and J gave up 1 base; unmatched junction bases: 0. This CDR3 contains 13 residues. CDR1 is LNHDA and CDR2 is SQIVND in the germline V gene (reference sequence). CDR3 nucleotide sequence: TGTGCCAGTAGGGACAGGGGGAACACTGAAGCTTTCTTT. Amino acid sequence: CASRDRGNTEAFF.

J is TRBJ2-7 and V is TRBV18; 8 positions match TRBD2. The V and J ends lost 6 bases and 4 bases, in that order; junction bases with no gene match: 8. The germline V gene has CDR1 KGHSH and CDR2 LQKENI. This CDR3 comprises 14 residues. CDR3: CASSRGGSGYEQYF. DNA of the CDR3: TGTGCCAGCTCCCGGGGGGGGAGCGGATACGAGCAGTACTTC.

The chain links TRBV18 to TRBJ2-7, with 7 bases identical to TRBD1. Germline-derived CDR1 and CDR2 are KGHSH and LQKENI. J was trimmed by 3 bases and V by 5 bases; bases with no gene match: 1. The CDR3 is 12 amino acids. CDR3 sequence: CASSTGVYEQYF. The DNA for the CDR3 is TGTGCCAGCTCAACAGGGGTCTACGAGCAGTACTTC.

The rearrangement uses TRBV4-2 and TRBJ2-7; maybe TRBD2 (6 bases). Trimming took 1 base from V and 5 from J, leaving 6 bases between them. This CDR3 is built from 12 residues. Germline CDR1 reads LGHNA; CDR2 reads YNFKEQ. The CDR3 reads CASSQVADEQYF. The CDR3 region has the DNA TGTGCCAGCAGCCAAGTAGCGGACGAGCAGTACTTC.

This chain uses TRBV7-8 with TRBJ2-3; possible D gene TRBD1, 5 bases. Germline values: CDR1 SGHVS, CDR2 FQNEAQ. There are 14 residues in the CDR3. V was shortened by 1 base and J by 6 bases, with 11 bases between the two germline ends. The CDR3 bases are TGTGCCAGCAGCTTAGATGTGGGGCTGGATACGCAGTATTTT. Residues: CASSLDVGLDTQYF.

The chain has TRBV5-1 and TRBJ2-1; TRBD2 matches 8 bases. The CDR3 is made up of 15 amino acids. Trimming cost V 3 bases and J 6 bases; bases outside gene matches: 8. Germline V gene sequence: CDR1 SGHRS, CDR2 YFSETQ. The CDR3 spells CASSWDSGVSNEQFF. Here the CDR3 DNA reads TGCGCCAGCAGCTGGGATAGCGGGGTAAGCAATGAGCAGTTCTTC.